The 31 T cell receptor beta chains given below trace back to one sample, sequenced in a study of T cell responses to AZD1222 COVID-19 vaccine. Using immunoSEQ multiplex PCR, the repertoire was profiled, and TCRdb retains in-frame clones only, with some absent. The sample gives 65,000 or so clones, roughly 89% of which show up once; 9.5% to 10% is in the top ten. Source: peripheral blood, taken on day 0 of AZD1222 vaccination. Receptor source: an adult in good health.

In its sample, this clone was seen once. The V call is TRBV6-6, the J call TRBJ2-7; D gene uncertain. The germline CDR1 and CDR2 sequences are MNHNY and SVGAGI (reference sequence). The CDR3 runs 11 residues. V lost 2 bases, J lost 3 bases, and 2 bases lay in between. CDR3 DNA sequence: TGTGCCAGCAGTTACAACTACGAGCAGTACTTC. It is translated as CASSYNYEQYF.

The chain uses TRBV6-2 or TRBV6-3 and TRBJ1-4; the D is unclear. The germline V and J ends were trimmed by 0 bases and 7 bases, with 18 bases remaining between them. Germline lookup yields CDR1 MNHEY and CDR2 SVGEGT. CDR3 size: 17 residues. The chain's CDR3 is CASSYSFSRTIFEKLFF. The CDR3 DNA follows: TGTGCCAGCAGTTACTCGTTTTCCAGGACTATCTTTGAAAAACTGTTTTTT.

The rearrangement joins TRBV14 to TRBJ1-5, with no clear D. The V end lost 0 bases, the J end lost 6 bases, and 6 bases lay between the germline ends. From germline, CDR1 is SGHDN and CDR2 FVKESK. The CDR3 is 13 residues long. The CDR3 bases are TGTGCCAGCAGCCAAGATTTGGGTCAGCCCCAGCATTTT. Translation gives CASSQDLGQPQHF.

This clone was observed once. The chain joins TRBV6-6 to TRBJ1-5; no reliable D call. This CDR3 is 13 amino acids long. Per germline, CDR1 MNHNY and CDR2 SVGAGI (reference sequence). The V end was cut by 8 bases, the J end by 8 bases, with 16 bases between. This chain's CDR3 is CASVPNLREPQHF. The CDR3 nucleotides are TGTGCCAGCGTGCCCAACCTGAGAGAGCCCCAGCATTTT.

CDR3 sequence: CASSINRGPDEKLFF. CDR3 in DNA: TGTGCCAGCTCGATCAACAGGGGGCCTGATGAAAAACTGTTTTTT. This sequence joins TRBV18 and TRBJ1-4, with 9 bases aligning to TRBD1. There are 15 residues in the CDR3. The V and J ends lost 6 bases and 6 bases, in that order; junction bases with no gene match: 8. The germline gives CDR1 KGHSH, CDR2 LQKENI.

The V call is TRBV20-1, the J call TRBJ1-1; D gene uncertain. The V gene's germline CDR1 is DFQATT and CDR2 SNEGSKA (reference sequence). This CDR3 is built from 11 residues. The V gene lost 2 bases and the J gene lost 8 bases, with 9 bases spanning the gap. CDR3 protein: CSARPLGEAFF. The CDR3 DNA reads TGCAGTGCTAGACCTTTAGGGGAAGCTTTCTTT.

This clone was picked up one time. The rearrangement uses TRBV14 and TRBJ2-7, with D possibly being TRBD1 (6 bases). The CDR3 has 14 amino acids. From germline, CDR1 is SGHDN and CDR2 FVKESK. Trimming left V 4 bases short and J 0 bases short, with 10 bases between. CDR3 amino acids: CASSLTGSSYEQYF. The CDR3 DNA is TGTGCCAGCAGCCTCACAGGGAGCTCCTACGAGCAGTACTTC. Full variable domain (rest looked up from reference TRBV14 and TRBJ2-7): EAGVTQFPSHSVIEKGQTVTLRCDPISGHDNLYWYRRVMGKEIKFLLHFVKESKQDESGMPNNRFLAERTGGTYSTLKVQPAELEDSGVYFCASSLTGSSYEQYFGPGTRLTVT.

This chain links TRBV7-3 with TRBJ2-7; 7 bases align to TRBD1. The junction had 2 bases not matched to a gene; V was cut back by 2 bases and J by 4 bases. There are 13 residues in the CDR3. The germline V gene has CDR1 SGHTA and CDR2 FQGTGA. CDR3 amino acids: CASSLGRGYEQYF. The CDR3 DNA is TGTGCCAGCAGCTTAGGCAGGGGGTACGAGCAGTACTTC. The complete variable domain, with remaining parts taken from reference TRBV7-3 and TRBJ2-7, reads GAGVSQTPSNKVTEKGKYVELRCDPISGHTALYWYRQSLGQGPEFLIYFQGTGAADDSGLPNDRFFAVRPEGSVSTLKIQRTERGDSAVYLCASSLGRGYEQYFGPGTRLTVT.

The V and J genes are TRBV3-1 (or the pseudogene TRBV3-2) and TRBJ2-2; D not certain. This CDR3 region has 13 residues. V was pared by 1 base and J by 7 bases, with 7 bases between. Per the germline V gene, CDR1 is LGHDT and CDR2 is YNNKEL (reference sequence). The chain's CDR3 is CASSQVRGGELFF. The CDR3 coding sequence is TGTGCCAGCAGCCAAGTCCGCGGCGGGGAGCTGTTTTTT.

This clone was observed once. V gene TRBV9 combines with J gene TRBJ1-3; D gene unclear. Trimming took 3 bases from V and 0 from J, leaving 7 bases between them. This CDR3 region has 14 residues. Germline values: CDR1 SGDLS, CDR2 YYNGEE. The CDR3 is CASSEQNSGNTIYF. The CDR3 DNA is TGTGCCAGCAGCGAGCAAAACTCTGGAAACACCATATATTTT. Combining the CDR3 with reference TRBV9 and TRBJ1-3 gives the whole variable domain DSGVTQTPKHLITATGQRVTLRCSPRSGDLSVYWYQQSLDQGLQFLIQYYNGEERAKGNILERFSAQQFPDLHSELNLSSLELGDSALYFCASSEQNSGNTIYFGEGSWLTVV.

The chain has TRBV5-6 and TRBJ2-1; D may be TRBD1 or TRBD2 (5 bases each). Germline CDR1 and CDR2: SGHDT and YYEEEE. This CDR3 contains 13 residues. V lost 7 bases to trimming and J lost 8 bases, with 16 bases between them. CDR3 DNA: TGTGCCAGCGGACCCACCTCGGGGCATGAGCAGTTCTTC. Amino acids: CASGPTSGHEQFF.

This clone appeared a few times. The chain links TRBV10-3 to TRBJ1-2, with a tentative D call TRBD1 (6 bases). Per the germline V gene, CDR1 is ENHRY and CDR2 is SYGVKD. V lost 3 bases and J 7 bases, leaving 15 bases between the germline ends. This CDR3 is 14 amino acids long. Written as DNA, the CDR3 is TGTGCCATCAGTGATGGCCCGACAGGAGCTGGCTACACCTTC. This encodes CAISDGPTGAGYTF.

V is TRBV5-1 and J is TRBJ2-3; D unresolved. V shed 0 bases and J shed 3 bases, with 14 bases lying between them. CDR3 length: 16 amino acids. Germline CDR1 reads SGHRS; CDR2 reads YFSETQ. The CDR3 region has the DNA TGCGCCAGCAGCTTGGGTGGCGGCGCCGCGACAGATACGCAGTATTTT. It translates to CASSLGGGAATDTQYF.

The chain combines TRBV28 with TRBJ1-1; D not resolved. Germline V lookup: CDR1 MDHEN, CDR2 SYDVKM. The CDR3 is 14 residues long. V was pared by 0 bases and J by 6 bases, with 11 bases between. The CDR3 loop is CASSLWLKDAEAFF. CDR3 sequence (DNA): TGTGCCAGCAGTTTATGGCTGAAGGATGCTGAAGCTTTCTTT.

The chain is built from TRBV20-1 and TRBJ1-5; D gene uncertain. V lost 6 bases and J lost 2, with 5 bases in between. From germline, CDR1 is DFQATT and CDR2 SNEGSKA (reference sequence). The CDR3 consists of 11 residues. The CDR3 reads CSAPGNQPQHF. As DNA, the CDR3 is TGCAGTGCCCCCGGCAATCAGCCCCAGCATTTT.

The rearrangement uses TRBV5-5 and TRBJ2-2; no firm D call. CDR1 and CDR2 (germline): SGHKS, YYEKEE (reference sequence). CDR3 size: 17 residues. Trimming stripped 2 bases from V and 4 bases from J, with 18 bases between. CDR3 amino acids: CASSLVTTAGITGELFF. The CDR3 bases are TGTGCCAGCAGCTTAGTGACGACGGCCGGTATCACCGGGGAGCTGTTTTTT. The variable domain in full, with the rest retrieved from reference TRBV5-5 and TRBJ2-2, is DAGVTQSPTHLIKTRGQQVTLRCSPISGHKSVSWYQQVLGQGPQFIFQYYEKEERGRGNFPDRFSARQFPNYSSELNVNALLLGDSALYLCASSLVTTAGITGELFFGEGSRLTVL.

The chain combines TRBV6-5 with TRBJ1-5; D not resolved. The CDR3 is 15 residues long. The germline gives CDR1 MNHEY, CDR2 SVGAGI. With 7 bases removed from V and 4 bases from J, the gap between germline ends came to 17 bases. As DNA, the CDR3 is TGTGCCAGCACTATCCAACCCGAGGGTAATCAGCCCCAGCATTTT. Translation gives CASTIQPEGNQPQHF.

This chain uses TRBV5-6 with TRBJ2-7; possible D gene TRBD1, 6 bases. Germline V lookup: CDR1 SGHDT, CDR2 YYEEEE. Trimming stripped 0 bases from V and 5 bases from J, with 18 bases between. The CDR3 contains 16 residues. This CDR3 is CASSLGLGRGINEQYF. The CDR3 nucleotides are TGTGCCAGCAGCTTGGGATTAGGCAGGGGAATAAACGAGCAGTACTTC. The full variable domain, its missing parts supplied by reference TRBV5-6 and TRBJ2-7, is DAGVTQSPTHLIKTRGQQVTLRCSPKSGHDTVSWYQQALGQGPQFIFQYYEEEERQRGNFPDRFSGHQFPNYSSELNVNALLLGDSALYLCASSLGLGRGINEQYFGPGTRLTVT.

The chain has TRBV4-3 and TRBJ2-1; possibly TRBD2 for D (7 bases). CDR1 is LGHNA, CDR2 YSLEER, per germline. The length of the CDR3 is 16 residues. Between the trimmed V and J ends, which lost 1 base and 3 bases, there was a span of 13 bases. The CDR3 protein is CASSQATGGIYNEQFF. In DNA form, the CDR3 reads TGCGCCAGCAGCCAAGCGACGGGGGGCATCTACAATGAGCAGTTCTTC.

The gene calls are TRBV7-2 and TRBJ1-1; TRBD1 agrees at 8 bases. Germline assignment: CDR1 SGHTA and CDR2 FQGNSA. The V and J ends lost 1 base and 1 base, in that order; junction bases with no gene match: 8. The CDR3 has 17 residues. The DNA for the CDR3 is TGTGCCAGCAGCTTAGGATTTTCCAGGGGGCCGAACACTGAAGCTTTCTTT. Its translation: CASSLGFSRGPNTEAFF.

The chain links TRBV28 to TRBJ1-2; maybe TRBD1 (5 bases). V was shortened by 2 bases and J by 5 bases, with 6 bases between the two germline ends. The CDR3 spans 12 residues. The germline V gene has CDR1 MDHEN and CDR2 SYDVKM. The CDR3 spells CASSLEGYGYTF. CDR3 sequence (DNA): TGTGCCAGCAGTTTAGAGGGGTATGGCTACACCTTC.

V and J are TRBV29-1 and TRBJ1-2; D is unclear. Trimming shortened V by 4 bases and J by 2 bases, and 8 bases separated the two germline ends. The germline V gene encodes CDR1 SQVTM and CDR2 ANQGSEA. The CDR3 length is 12 residues. This CDR3 is CSVGLKNYGYTF. The CDR3 DNA reads as TGCAGCGTTGGGTTAAAGAACTATGGCTACACCTTC. Variable domain in full (rest from reference TRBV29-1 and TRBJ1-2): SAVISQKPSRDICQRGTSLTIQCQVDSQVTMMFWYRQQPGQSLTLIATANQGSEATYESGFVIDKFPISRPNLTFSTLTVSNMSPEDSSIYLCSVGLKNYGYTFGSGTRLTVV.

The chain joins TRBV29-1 to TRBJ1-2; D possibly corresponds to TRBD1 (5 bases). The CDR3 loop spans 10 amino acids. V lost 7 bases, J lost 8 bases, and 11 bases lay in between. Germline assignment: CDR1 SQVTM and CDR2 ANQGSEA. CDR3 nucleotide sequence: TGCAGCGCATGGGACTTCGGCTACACCTTC. Protein: CSAWDFGYTF.

V usage is TRBV6-5 and J usage is TRBJ1-1; TRBD1 is a possible D gene (6 bases). The length of the CDR3 is 15 residues. CDR1 and CDR2 (germline): MNHEY, SVGAGI. The V and J ends lost 2 bases and 0 bases respectively, with 10 bases between them. The CDR3 sequence is CASSYGGGMNTEAFF. Here the CDR3 DNA reads TGTGCCAGCAGTTACGGAGGGGGGATGAACACTGAAGCTTTCTTT.

This chain uses TRBV24-1 with TRBJ2-4; either TRBD1 or TRBD2 may supply D (5 bases each). The CDR3 has 15 residues. V shed 6 bases and J shed 2 bases, with 13 bases lying between them. Germline loops: CDR1 KGHDR, CDR2 SFDVKD. The CDR3 DNA reads TGTGCCACCAGTCCGAGGGGAGATCCCAAAAACATTCAGTACTTC. Amino acid sequence: CATSPRGDPKNIQYF.

DNA of the CDR3: TGTGCCAGCAGTCGAAGCTCCTACGAGCAGTACTTC. It yields the protein CASSRSSYEQYF. The genes are TRBV2 and TRBJ2-7, with unresolved D. V was trimmed by 5 bases and J by 0 bases, leaving 5 bases between them. Germline loops: CDR1 SNHLY, CDR2 FYNNEI. This CDR3 has 12 residues.

The CDR3, as DNA: TGTGCCAGCAGCGTCGGGTATGGCAGACGGGACCGGTCCTACGAGCAGTACTTC. This sequence encodes CASSVGYGRRDRSYEQYF. This chain links TRBV9 with TRBJ2-7; perhaps D is TRBD1 or TRBD2 (5 bases each). The germline V gene has CDR1 SGDLS and CDR2 YYNGEE. The CDR3 has 18 amino acids. Trimming took 2 bases from V and 1 from J, leaving 22 bases between them. Looking up the rest from reference TRBV9 and TRBJ2-7 gives the full variable domain: DSGVTQTPKHLITATGQRVTLRCSPRSGDLSVYWYQQSLDQGLQFLIQYYNGEERAKGNILERFSAQQFPDLHSELNLSSLELGDSALYFCASSVGYGRRDRSYEQYFGPGTRLTVT.

The gene calls are TRBV9 and TRBJ2-3; 12 bases agree with TRBD2. CDR1 and CDR2 from the germline V gene are SGDLS and YYNGEE. J gave up 1 base and V 0 bases, and 6 bases lay outside the gene matches. This CDR3 region has 18 residues. The CDR3 bases are TGTGCCAGCAGCGTAGCGCTAGCGGGGGGGCGGGGCACAGATACGCAGTATTTT. This codes for CASSVALAGGRGTDTQYF.

J is TRBJ1-2 and V is TRBV30; the D is unclear. CDR3 length: 13 amino acids. V dropped 3 bases and J dropped 2 bases, with 10 bases sitting between them. CDR1 and CDR2 from the germline V gene are GTSNPN and SVGIG (reference sequence). The CDR3 DNA is TGTGCCTGGAGCCTGGGAGCAAACTATGGCTACACCTTC. Protein product: CAWSLGANYGYTF.

This clone came up once. This chain joins TRBV7-9 and TRBJ2-1; D possibly corresponds to TRBD1 (6 bases). V dropped 6 bases and J dropped 5 bases, with 11 bases sitting between them. The CDR3 is 13 amino acids. CDR1 and CDR2 from the germline V gene are SEHNR and FQNEAQ (reference sequence). CDR3 residues: CASRSGTHNEQFF. Here the CDR3 DNA reads TGTGCCAGCAGGTCGGGGACACACAATGAGCAGTTCTTC.

V and J are TRBV4-1 and TRBJ2-1; possibly TRBD1 for D (6 bases). Germline lookup yields CDR1 MGHRA and CDR2 YSYEKL. Trimming took off 3 bases at V and 4 bases at J, with 16 bases between the two ends. The length of the CDR3 is 16 residues. DNA of the CDR3: TGCGCCAGCAGCCATCTACAGGGTATGGGGTACAATGAGCAGTTCTTC. Translation: CASSHLQGMGYNEQFF.